The entry below describes one T cell receptor beta chain. The antigen is undetermined. This CDR3 region has 11 residues. Per the germline V gene, CDR1 is SNHLY and CDR2 is FYNNEI. Trimming took off 6 bases at V and 4 bases at J, with 3 bases between the two ends. The entry originates in a study of T cell responses to AZD1222 COVID-19 vaccine. Notes on the study in general: Regions 160-218 and 743-854 held dominance among vaccine-associated CD4 TCRs, which spanned spike. Researchers took repertoire samples only after the peak T cell response had come. Nearly half of spike-specific TCRs reportedly go after variant regions that carry no mutations. At baseline, seropositivity was found in only 5 to 7 AZD1222 recipients.

Only in-frame clones appear in the TCRdb table, and some are missing; sequencing was by immunoSEQ multiplex PCR. Of 150,000 or so clones in the sample, roughly nine tenths are singletons; the top ten hold more than 1%. This chain joins TRBV2 and TRBJ1-4; D ambiguous. The receptor comes from an adult who received the AZD1222 COVID-19 vaccine. Sequencing was performed on peripheral blood, taken 28 days after the second AZD1222 dose. The CDR3 loop is CASRNNEKLFF. CDR3 DNA sequence: TGTGCCAGCAGGAATAATGAAAAACTGTTTTTT.